This T cell receptor (beta chain) was profiled in a study of T-cell reconstitution after alpha-beta-depleted transplantation in children. A library of TCRbeta sequences, prepared with unique molecular identifiers, was generated. TCRdb redid the calling of the PCR reads with MiXCR, one entry per CDR3 protein. The sample comprises hundreds of thousands of distinct CDR3 sequences, 15% to 20% of which are singletons, and 1.1% rests with the top ten. Trimming took 5 bases from V and 7 from J; bases not matched to a gene: 6. The CDR3 loop spans 14 amino acids. Germline CDR1 LNHNV, CDR2 YYDKDF (reference sequence). In its sample, this clonotype was seen a few times.

This rearrangement joins TRBV15 to TRBJ2-1, with 9 bases fitting TRBD1. This clonotype was sampled from a human donor who donated a stem cell graft to a child with acute myeloid leukemia. The source was PBMCs from the stem cell graft donor, collected from the stem cell graft. The CDR3 DNA is TGTGCCACCAGCGCCCGGACAGGGGTGAATGAGCAGTTCTTC. It yields the protein CATSARTGVNEQFF.